Listed here is a single T cell receptor beta chain. Its antigen is undetermined. The entry originates in a study of radiation and T cells in renal cell carcinoma. Study results and limitations: Top 100 clonotypes averaged about 54% in irradiated versus roughly 43% in nephrectomy-only tumors. Top tumor clonotypes rose in blood 2 weeks post-radiation, then contracted. Tumor samples were small regions of 0.9 to 1 g.

Some clones are missing from TCRdb's copy, which holds only in-frame ones; the method was immunoSEQ multiplex PCR. The sample has around 9,200 clones; around 50% are singletons. The treatment is: 15 Gy SBRT to primary tumor, nephrectomy 4 weeks later. Nephrectomy followed 15 Gy stereotactic body radiation by 4 weeks. Germline lookup yields CDR1 LGHNA and CDR2 YNFKEQ. CDR3 size: 16 residues. The germline V and J ends were trimmed by 5 bases and 4 bases, with 21 bases remaining between them. The source is a man aged 60 to 75 with renal cell carcinoma. The rearrangement links TRBV4-2 to TRBJ2-7, with D possibly being TRBD1 (5 bases). The sequences come from tumor tissue, collected from a patient whose treatment included radiotherapy and nephrectomy. In DNA, the CDR3 is TGTGCCAGCAGCTTGGGGCCCATTTTGCAACCATACGAGCAGTACTTC. This translates into CASSLGPILQPYEQYF.